The sequence of this T cell receptor beta chain was determined in a study of radiotherapy plus CTLA-4 blockade in lung cancer. The V and J ends lost 5 bases and 1 base, in that order; junction bases with no gene match: 8. CDR1 and CDR2 from the germline V gene are SGHRS and YFSETQ. There are 15 residues in the CDR3. Details on this clone: Its antigen is not known.

Overall study findings and caveats: Peripheral blood showed expansion of tumor-derived TCR clones after radiotherapy and ipilimumab.

Profiled with immunoSEQ multiplex PCR; TCRdb holds only in-frame clones, not every one. This table has 90,000 or so clones, roughly four fifths appearing once. This receptor was taken from a human donor with non-small cell lung cancer who had stable disease on radiotherapy plus ipilimumab. The V and J genes are TRBV5-1 and TRBJ1-1; 7 bases map to TRBD1. Sample: peripheral blood, taken from a patient treated with radiotherapy plus ipilimumab. The CDR3 sequence: CASSSHRGQNTEAFF. Here the CDR3 DNA reads TGCGCCAGCAGTTCCCACAGGGGCCAGAACACTGAAGCTTTCTTT.